Listed below are T cell receptor beta chains from one sample, sequenced in a study of shared clonotypes between healthy human individuals. Clones were sequenced by immunoSEQ multiplex PCR, and TCRdb holds only the in-frame ones, with some missing. The sample includes 600,000 to 750,000 clones, 55% to 75% seen only once; the top ten take approximately 1.8%. Sample: memory CD4+ T cells sorted from blood. These receptors all come from a woman in her twenties or thirties in good health. Both conserved end residues are part of each CDR3. D genes are given only for firm matches. Clone size is given for some rows only: seen once, a few or many times, or a class if the clone is expanded.

abundance: few; j_gene: TRBJ1-1; d_gene: .; v_gene: TRBV5-4; CDR3aa: CASSLGGRGTEAFF; CDR3nt: TGTGCCAGCAGCTTGGGCGGCCGAGGGACTGAAGCTTTCTTT
abundance: few; j_gene: TRBJ1-1; d_gene: .; v_gene: TRBV27; CDR3aa: CASRPDRWDSDEAFF; CDR3nt: TGTGCCAGCAGGCCCGACAGGTGGGATAGTGATGAAGCTTTCTTT
abundance: .; j_gene: TRBJ1-2; d_gene: .; v_gene: TRBV11-2; CDR3aa: CASSSRLARDYGYTF; CDR3nt: TGTGCCAGCAGCTCAAGGTTGGCGAGGGACTATGGCTACACCTTC
abundance: .; j_gene: TRBJ1-1; d_gene: .; v_gene: TRBV6-6; CDR3aa: CASRHASWTVTEAFF; CDR3nt: TGTGCCAGCCGTCATGCTTCGTGGACGGTGACTGAAGCTTTCTTT
abundance: .; j_gene: TRBJ1-1; d_gene: .; v_gene: TRBV7-6; CDR3aa: CASSSESPTGNTEAFF; CDR3nt: TGTGCCAGCAGCTCCGAAAGCCCCACAGGGAACACTGAAGCTTTCTTT
abundance: .; j_gene: TRBJ2-4; d_gene: .; v_gene: TRBV6-6; CDR3aa: CASSYSTIARGNIQYF; CDR3nt: TGTGCCAGCAGTTACTCGACCATAGCCAGGGGAAACATTCAGTACTTC
abundance: .; j_gene: TRBJ2-2; d_gene: TRBD2; v_gene: TRBV10-2; CDR3aa: CASGNAGGTGELFF; CDR3nt: TGCGCCAGCGGGAACGCGGGGGGAACCGGGGAGCTGTTTTTT
abundance: .; j_gene: TRBJ1-5; d_gene: .; v_gene: TRBV30; CDR3aa: CAWAKDSNQPQHF; CDR3nt: TGTGCCTGGGCCAAAGACAGCAATCAGCCCCAGCATTTT
abundance: few; j_gene: TRBJ1-2; d_gene: .; v_gene: TRBV6-1; CDR3aa: CASTTGSLNYGYTF; CDR3nt: TGTGCCAGCACAACAGGAAGCCTCAACTATGGCTACACCTTC
abundance: .; j_gene: TRBJ2-2; d_gene: .; v_gene: TRBV7-8; CDR3aa: CASSARRASTGELFF; CDR3nt: TGTGCCAGCAGCGCAAGGAGGGCCAGCACCGGGGAGCTGTTTTTT
abundance: .; j_gene: TRBJ2-2; d_gene: .; v_gene: TRBV28; CDR3aa: CASSVFTAYTGELFF; CDR3nt: TGTGCCAGCAGCGTCTTCACAGCCTACACCGGGGAGCTGTTTTTT
abundance: .; j_gene: TRBJ2-1; d_gene: .; v_gene: TRBV30; CDR3aa: CAWSSGYNEQFF; CDR3nt: TGTGCCTGGAGTTCAGGTTACAATGAGCAGTTCTTC
abundance: .; j_gene: TRBJ2-5; d_gene: .; v_gene: TRBV7-6; CDR3aa: CASSLEGRETQYF; CDR3nt: TGTGCCAGCAGCTTAGAGGGCCGGGAGACCCAGTACTTC
abundance: .; j_gene: TRBJ2-7; d_gene: .; v_gene: TRBV11-2; CDR3aa: CASSSQRDLEQYF; CDR3nt: TGTGCCAGCAGCTCCCAAAGGGACCTCGAGCAGTACTTC
abundance: .; j_gene: TRBJ1-3; d_gene: .; v_gene: TRBV4-1; CDR3aa: CASSQVGNTIYF; CDR3nt: TGCGCCAGCAGCCAAGTTGGAAACACCATATATTTT
abundance: .; j_gene: TRBJ1-2; d_gene: .; v_gene: TRBV18; CDR3aa: CASSPLGDGYTF; CDR3nt: TGTGCCAGCTCACCATTGGGGGATGGCTACACCTTC
abundance: .; j_gene: TRBJ1-5; d_gene: .; v_gene: TRBV6-1; CDR3aa: CASSDSWGRVQQPQHF; CDR3nt: TGTGCCAGCAGTGATTCCTGGGGGCGCGTCCAACAGCCCCAGCATTTT
abundance: many; j_gene: TRBJ2-7; d_gene: TRBD1; v_gene: TRBV7-9; CDR3aa: CASSTRQGPPYEQYF; CDR3nt: TGTGCCAGCAGCACACGACAGGGGCCGCCCTACGAGCAGTACTTC
abundance: .; j_gene: TRBJ2-1; d_gene: TRBD2; v_gene: TRBV27; CDR3aa: CASRLNVAGVGEQFF; CDR3nt: TGTGCCAGCAGGTTAAACGTGGCGGGAGTGGGTGAGCAGTTCTTC
abundance: .; j_gene: TRBJ2-3; d_gene: TRBD2; v_gene: TRBV2; CDR3aa: CASSEMWASGSTDTQYF; CDR3nt: TGTGCCAGCAGTGAAATGTGGGCTAGCGGGAGCACAGATACGCAGTATTTT
abundance: few; j_gene: TRBJ2-1; d_gene: TRBD1; v_gene: TRBV5-1; CDR3aa: CASSRDSQSYNEQFF; CDR3nt: TGCGCCAGCAGCCGGGACAGTCAGTCCTACAATGAGCAGTTCTTC
abundance: once; j_gene: TRBJ2-6; d_gene: .; v_gene: TRBV7-9; CDR3aa: CASSLAGTNVLTF; CDR3nt: TGTGCCAGCAGCTTAGCGGGAACCAACGTCCTGACTTTC
abundance: few; j_gene: TRBJ1-3; d_gene: TRBD1; v_gene: TRBV5-1; CDR3aa: CASSPGDRDGNTIYF; CDR3nt: TGCGCCAGCAGCCCCGGGGACAGGGACGGAAACACCATATATTTT
abundance: .; j_gene: TRBJ2-7; d_gene: TRBD1; v_gene: TRBV6-1; CDR3aa: CAGSGTGIDEQYF; CDR3nt: TGTGCCGGATCCGGGACAGGGATCGACGAGCAGTACTTC
abundance: .; j_gene: TRBJ2-5; d_gene: .; v_gene: TRBV29-1; CDR3aa: CSVSPNSRGQETQYF; CDR3nt: TGCAGCGTTAGTCCCAATTCAAGGGGTCAAGAGACCCAGTACTTC
abundance: few; j_gene: TRBJ1-3; d_gene: .; v_gene: TRBV11-2; CDR3aa: CASSPWRADSGNTIYF; CDR3nt: TGTGCCAGCAGCCCCTGGAGGGCTGATTCCGGAAACACCATATATTTT
abundance: .; j_gene: TRBJ1-2; d_gene: TRBD1; v_gene: TRBV5-5; CDR3aa: CASSSTGHGYTF; CDR3nt: TGTGCCAGCAGCTCGACAGGGCATGGCTACACCTTC
abundance: .; j_gene: TRBJ2-7; d_gene: .; v_gene: TRBV21-1; CDR3aa: CASRGTDLYEQYF; CDR3nt: TGTGCCAGCAGAGGGACAGACCTCTACGAGCAGTACTTC
abundance: few; j_gene: TRBJ2-3; d_gene: .; v_gene: TRBV29-1; CDR3aa: CSGATDTQYF; CDR3nt: TGCAGCGGGGCCACAGATACGCAGTATTTT